The following is a T cell receptor (beta chain) sequence with its context. This clonotype appeared a few times. Its antigen remains unidentified. Base quality data are lacking; no much larger clone is found one base away. The data are from a study of T cells in Graves' hyperthyroidism and ophthalmopathy (dated by TCRdb to about 2019). Notes on the research overall: Peripheral blood was sampled at the time of initial diagnosis, prior to any treatment. Once sampling was done, hyperthyroidism patients were given methimazole at a starting dose of 30 mg daily, whereas ophthalmopathy patients were given high-dose intravenous methylprednisolone. Whether ophthalmopathy could be predicted prospectively was tested in an independent validation cohort made up of under 20 hyperthyroidism patients plus 17 patients who later progressed to ophthalmopathy. To identify distinguishing TCR V-J signatures, a discovery cohort of about 95 patients was used, comprising 40 to 45 with Graves' ophthalmopathy and 57 with stable Graves' hyperthyroidism. For training and testing, the 100 or so patients in the discovery cohort were randomly divided in a 7:3 ratio. TCR Vbeta CDR3 sequencing of 120 to 150 peripheral blood samples (approximately 44 ophthalmopathy, some 75 hyperthyroidism and 17 progressor patients) is reported in the paper. In several Graves' hyperthyroidism patients, the study also compared T-cell repertoires from thyroid tissue with T-cell repertoires from blood. Points the paper makes about the study in general: Most expanded thyroid clonotypes (frequency above 0.001) were also detected in blood, suggesting blood repertoires may reflect thyroid immune responses. In validation, the model predicted progression to ophthalmopathy a median of roughly 6.5 months before onset, with 70% to 71% sensitivity and 72.22% specificity. No statistical method was used to set the sample size in advance, and investigators knew the group allocation. A model built on a 13 V-J signature distinguished ophthalmopathy from stable hyperthyroidism, reaching roughly 88% sensitivity and around 82% specificity in cross-validation and 80%/75% in testing.

The TCR beta CDR3 regions were amplified from the RNA transcripts. For the first round of RT-PCR on the TCR CDR3, the HTBI primer set was used together with the Qiagen OneStep RT-PCR kit. The libraries were constructed in a second round of multiplex PCR and then size-selected and purified. The libraries were sequenced on an Illumina HiSeq2000 using paired-end 100 bp reads. As for the original processing: Raw data were processed with SOAPnuke, discarding reads with adapters, uncalled bases, mean Phred below 15, or no exact constant-primer or identifier match. High-quality paired reads were merged using COPE v1.2.5, and each unique nucleotide sequence was defined as a clonotype. MiTCR v1.1 was used to align the clonotypes against IMGT TRBV, TRBD and TRBJ reference segments. Analysis was restricted to V-J combinations with a frequency above 0.0001, which covered 98% to 99.2% of repertoires. A TCS score was defined as the ratio between F50 (clonal expansion) and ExV (chaos), using BLOSUM62-based TCRdist between CDR3 peptides within each V-J. Welch's t-statistics and random forest reduced roughly 530 V-J features to 13, which were used in a naive Bayes classifier (R e1071). TCRdb trimmed the raw reads at Q25, called clones with MiXCR and kept productive beta chains. Rows matching on CDR3 protein sequence are summarized as one entry with the most common DNA and genes. V and J calls and clone size were set by TCRdb, not the authors. The sample yields approximately 490,000 distinct CDR3 sequences; 22% were counted once. The ten largest account for less than 65% of the sample.

Taken from cysteine to phenylalanine, the CDR3 has 13 residues. The retained sequence is limited to the CDR3, 39 bases, with the frame set at the first base. The junction shows trimming of 6 bases on V and 8 bases on J, plus 19 bases between the germline ends. CDR1 and CDR2 (SQVTM, ANQGSEA) derive from the germline V gene. Ophthalmopathy patients had moderately to severely active disease, Clinical Activity Score of at least 3, NOSPECS grade of at least 4, and duration under 3 months. Patients with uncontrolled infections, other autoimmune diseases, pregnancy or lactation were excluded. Clinical symptoms, serum thyroxine and TRAb, thyroid ultrasound, and orbital computed tomography formed the basis for the diagnoses. Ficoll-Paque density gradient centrifugation was used to isolate PBMCs from around 9.1 ml of fresh peripheral blood. Total RNA was extracted with Trizol reagent, and quality was checked on an Agilent 2100 Bioanalyzer.

This receptor was taken from a woman aged 70 to 79 with Graves' ophthalmopathy. The sequence joins TRBV29-1 to TRBJ1-2; the D gene is perhaps TRBD1, on 5 matching bases. Material: blood. Here is the DNA: TGCAGCGTATTACGGGGGGACGGGGAAGGCTACACCTTC. Its amino acids are CSVLRGDGEGYTF.